This TCR beta chain emerged from a study of read filtering for tumor transcriptome and immune sequencing (TCRdb year 2020). Study-level background: The cohort consisted of 17 to 20 male and about 15 female patients, with a mean age of 65.9 years and an age range of roughly 40 to 85. Under revised international staging, about 8 patients fell into R-ISS I, approximately 15 into R-ISS II and over five into R-ISS III. After DNase treatment, whole-transcriptome libraries were prepared with the TruSeq RNA Access Library Prep Kit. TCR-region mapped reads per sample ranged from about 4.05 to 11 million with IR-seq versus only about 75 to 1,400 with RNA-seq. TCR repertoires obtained by targeted immune repertoire sequencing and by bulk whole-transcriptome sequencing performed on the same bone marrow samples were compared. One main goal was a read-filtering strategy for immune repertoire data, in particular deciding whether clonotypes backed by only one read should be removed. The research as a whole found: Compared with RNA-seq, IR-seq captured clonotypes at much greater depth and more reliably, and a smaller IR-seq throughput was enough to identify most of the shared clonotypes. In IR-seq, around four fifths of clonotypes but 3% to 4.5% of total reads were represented by single-read clonotypes, whereas in RNA-seq, about 70% of clonotypes and approximately 44% of reads were represented by single-read clonotypes. Rather than purified T cells, the sorted CD138-negative fraction was a mixed bone marrow immune population. When single-read clonotypes were removed, the proportions of shared clonotypes in IR-seq and RNA-seq correlated more strongly.

TCR libraries were constructed from 350 to 400 ng RNA using the Immunoverse kit, and molecular barcoded adaptors covering alpha/delta and beta/gamma chains were employed. The same RNA used for transcriptome sequencing was used for TCR library preparation. Sequencing of TCR libraries was carried out on an Illumina HiSeq 4000 with 2 x 150 cycles. The authors processed their data as follows. Using MiXCR, which included quality filtering and error correction, TCR reads were aligned to human V, D, J and C references and then assembled into CDR3 clonotypes. The tcR package in R was used for analysis of clonotype counts and gene usage diversity. Raw mapping reads were checked after the RNA-seq reads had been mapped by STAR aligner version 2.5.3a onto the human GRCh37 genome. To test the effect of sequencing depth on detected clonotypes, IR-seq fastq files were randomly downsampled using Seqtk 1.3. Through fastp at Q25 and MiXCR, TCRdb rebuilt clones from the public reads, retaining in-frame beta chains. Each record represents a unique CDR3 protein, reported with the most common genes and DNA among its rows. The V and J calls, along with clone size, are taken from TCRdb and not from the paper's own processing. The table for this sample lists approximately 90,000 distinct CDR3 sequences; about 22% of them were counted only once. Around 10% of the sample lies in the top ten.

Bone marrow was sampled from every patient at the time of active disease. Ficoll-Hypaque density gradient centrifugation was used to isolate the bone marrow mononuclear cells. To remove myeloma plasma cells, the cells were labeled with CD138 magnetic microbeads on a MACS separator, and CD138-negative cells were then collected by negative selection. Flow cytometry with CD138 antibodies on an Attune NxT was used to check how pure the isolated cells were. TRIzol reagent was used to extract total RNA, and a NanoDrop spectrophotometer was used to quantify the extracted RNA. For each patient, the CD138-negative bone marrow sample underwent paired RNA-seq and IR-seq. From V the trimming removes 5 bases and from J it removes 5 bases, while the gene matches leave 13 bases of the junction unaccounted for. The CDR3 holds 17 amino acids from the cysteine to the phenylalanine. Solely the CDR3 DNA is kept, with 51 bases framed from the first base. CDR1 MNHEY and CDR2 SVGAGI were looked up in the germline V gene.

At least ten counts were recorded for this clonotype. The target of this receptor is not known. No much larger clone is present one base from it, and per-base qualities are unavailable. The origin of this receptor is a donor over 35 with multiple myeloma. Sequencing was performed on a population of CD138-negative cells sorted from bone marrow. The cell subset or site label, as the study defines it: bone marrow mononuclear cells depleted of CD138+ plasma/myeloma cells by negative magnetic selection. Recombination linked TRBV6-5 to TRBJ1-2; 11 central bases correspond to TRBD1. The bases read TGTGCCAGCAGTGGAGCTTGGGACAGGGGGGTTAAGTATGGCTACACCTTC. It translates to CASSGAWDRGVKYGYTF.